This T cell receptor beta chain emerged from a study of T cell repertoires in cytomegalovirus infection. Study overall: CMV infection plus the matching HLA type was flagged by public TCR beta signatures.

With respect to this clonotype: What it binds is unknown. A much larger clone sits a single nucleotide away, making a read error possible.

Using its own MiXCR run on the reads, TCRdb lists one record per CDR3 protein. The sample records 200,000 to 250,000 distinct CDR3 sequences, roughly 34% being singletons. CDR1 and CDR2 from the germline V gene are SGHTA and FQGTGA. There are 16 residues in the CDR3. The ends were cut back, 2 bases at V and 7 bases at J, with 20 bases in the middle. This sequence originates from a human donor in good health (CMV status not recorded). Some clones in this sample may be carry-over from other donors' samples. V usage is TRBV7-3 and J usage is TRBJ1-1; tentative D call: TRBD1 (5 bases). This specimen was CD8+ T cells from cultured PBMCs, taken from culture after CMV antigen stimulation. CDR3 in amino acids: CASSLDAGGAANEAFF. CDR3 DNA sequence: TGTGCCAGCAGCTTAGATGCCGGGGGAGCGGCCAATGAAGCTTTCTTT. The complete variable domain, with remaining parts taken from reference TRBV7-3 and TRBJ1-1, reads GAGVSQTPSNKVTEKGKYVELRCDPISGHTALYWYRQSLGQGPEFLIYFQGTGAADDSGLPNDRFFAVRPEGSVSTLKIQRTERGDSAVYLCASSLDAGGAANEAFFGQGTRLTVV.